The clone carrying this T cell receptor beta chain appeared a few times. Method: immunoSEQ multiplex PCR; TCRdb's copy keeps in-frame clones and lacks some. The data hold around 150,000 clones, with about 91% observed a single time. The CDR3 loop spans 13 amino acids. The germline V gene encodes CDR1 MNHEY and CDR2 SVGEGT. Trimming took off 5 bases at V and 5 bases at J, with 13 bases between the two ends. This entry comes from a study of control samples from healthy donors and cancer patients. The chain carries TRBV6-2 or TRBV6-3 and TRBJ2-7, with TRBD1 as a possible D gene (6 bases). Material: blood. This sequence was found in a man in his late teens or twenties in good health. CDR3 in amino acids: CASSPSRGNEQYF. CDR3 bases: TGTGCCAGCAGTCCCAGCAGGGGTAACGAGCAGTACTTC.